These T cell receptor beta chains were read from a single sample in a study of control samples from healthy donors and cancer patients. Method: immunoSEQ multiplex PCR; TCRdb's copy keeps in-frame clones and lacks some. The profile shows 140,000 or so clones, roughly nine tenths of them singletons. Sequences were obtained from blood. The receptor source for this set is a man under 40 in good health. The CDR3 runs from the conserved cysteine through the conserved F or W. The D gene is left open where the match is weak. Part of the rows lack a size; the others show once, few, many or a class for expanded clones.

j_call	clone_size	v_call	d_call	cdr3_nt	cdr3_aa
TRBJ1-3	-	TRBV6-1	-	TGTGCCAGCAGTGAAGTTTGGGGCAGAAACTCTGGAAACACCATATATTTT	CASSEVWGRNSGNTIYF
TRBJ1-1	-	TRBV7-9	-	TGTGCCAGCAGCTTAGAGTCCGGGTGGACTGAAGCTTTCTTT	CASSLESGWTEAFF
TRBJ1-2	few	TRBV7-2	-	TGTGCCAGCAGCACCCCCGGGAGGGGTTCGGGTGGCTACACCTTC	CASSTPGRGSGGYTF
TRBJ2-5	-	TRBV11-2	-	TGTGCCAGCAGCTTGGGGCCCTCCCAATGGGAGACCCAGTACTTC	CASSLGPSQWETQYF
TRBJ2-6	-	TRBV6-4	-	TGTGCCAGCAGTGACTCGACAGGAGGGGGGGCCAACGTCCTGACTTTC	CASSDSTGGGANVLTF
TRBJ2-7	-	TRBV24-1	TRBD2	TGTGCCACCAGTGACCCCGGTAGCGGGAGCAGAGAGCAGTACTTC	CATSDPGSGSREQYF
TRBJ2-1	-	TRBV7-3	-	TGTGCCAGCAGCTTAACTCTGGAAAATGAGCAGTTCTTC	CASSLTLENEQFF
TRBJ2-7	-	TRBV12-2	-	TGTGCAAGTCGCTTAGGGCGGGTAGACTACGAGCAGTACTTC	CASRLGRVDYEQYF
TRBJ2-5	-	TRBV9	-	TGTGCCAGCAGCCCCACGCCCGGGCGGGGAAGCCAAGAGACCCAGTACTTC	CASSPTPGRGSQETQYF
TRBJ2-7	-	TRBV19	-	TGTGCCAGTAGTGTCCGGGACGGACCCTACTACGAGCAGTACTTC	CASSVRDGPYYEQYF
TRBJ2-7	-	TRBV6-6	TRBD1	TGTGCCAGCAGTATCGGGGACAGAGCCGCGCAGTACTTC	CASSIGDRAAQYF
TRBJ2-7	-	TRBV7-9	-	TGTGCCAGCAGCGCCTCCCTTGTCGTGGGAGGTCCCTTCTCCGAGCAGTACTTC	CASSASLVVGGPFSEQYF
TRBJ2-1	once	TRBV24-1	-	TGTGCCACCAGTGACCCCTCGACGGGATGGGATGAGCAGTTCTTC	CATSDPSTGWDEQFF
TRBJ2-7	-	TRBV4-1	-	TGCGCCAGCAGCCAAGATCGCAGGTACGAGCAGTACTTC	CASSQDRRYEQYF
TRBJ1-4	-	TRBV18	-	TGTGCCAGCTCACCCATGGGGGTGGAAAAACTGTTTTTT	CASSPMGVEKLFF
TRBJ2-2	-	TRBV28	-	TGTGCCAGCAGACTCCAGCTGACCGGGGAGCTGTTTTTT	CASRLQLTGELFF
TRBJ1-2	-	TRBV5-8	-	TGTGCCAGCAGCTTTACCGTTTGGGGAGGTGGCTACACCTTC	CASSFTVWGGGYTF